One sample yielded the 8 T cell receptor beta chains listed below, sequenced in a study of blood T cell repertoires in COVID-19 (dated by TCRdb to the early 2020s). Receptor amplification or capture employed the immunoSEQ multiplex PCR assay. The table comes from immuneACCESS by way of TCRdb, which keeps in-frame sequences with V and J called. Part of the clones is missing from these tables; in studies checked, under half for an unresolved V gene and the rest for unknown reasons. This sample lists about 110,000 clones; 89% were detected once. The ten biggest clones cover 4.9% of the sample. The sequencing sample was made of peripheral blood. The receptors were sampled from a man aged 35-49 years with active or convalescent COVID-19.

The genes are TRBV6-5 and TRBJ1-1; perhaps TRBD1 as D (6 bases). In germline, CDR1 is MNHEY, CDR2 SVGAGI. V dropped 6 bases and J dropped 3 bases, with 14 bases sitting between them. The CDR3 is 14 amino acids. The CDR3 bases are TGTGCCAGCAGATGGGGACAAGCTTACACTGAAGCTTTCTTT. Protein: CASRWGQAYTEAFF.

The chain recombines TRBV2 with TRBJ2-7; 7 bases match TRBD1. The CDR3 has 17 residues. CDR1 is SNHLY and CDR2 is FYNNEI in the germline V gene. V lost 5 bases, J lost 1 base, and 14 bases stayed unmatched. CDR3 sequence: CASSPRGGREGSYEQYF. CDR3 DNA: TGTGCCAGCAGTCCAAGAGGGGGCAGGGAAGGGTCCTACGAGCAGTACTTC.

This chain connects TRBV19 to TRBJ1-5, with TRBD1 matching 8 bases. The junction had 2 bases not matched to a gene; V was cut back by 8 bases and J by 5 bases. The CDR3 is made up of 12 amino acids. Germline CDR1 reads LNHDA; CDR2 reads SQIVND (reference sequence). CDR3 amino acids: CASGTGHQPQHF. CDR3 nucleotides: TGTGCCAGTGGGACAGGACATCAGCCCCAGCATTTT.

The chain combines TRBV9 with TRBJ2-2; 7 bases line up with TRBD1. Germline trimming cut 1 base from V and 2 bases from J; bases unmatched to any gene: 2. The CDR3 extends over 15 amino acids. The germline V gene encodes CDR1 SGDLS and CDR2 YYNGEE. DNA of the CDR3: TGTGCCAGCAGCGTACGGGACAGAAACACCGGGGAGCTGTTTTTT. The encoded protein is CASSVRDRNTGELFF.

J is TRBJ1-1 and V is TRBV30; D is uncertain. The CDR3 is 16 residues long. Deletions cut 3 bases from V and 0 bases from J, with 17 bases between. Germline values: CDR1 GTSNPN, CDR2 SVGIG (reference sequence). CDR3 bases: TGTGCCTGGAGAGAAGACACGGTATTCATGAACACTGAAGCTTTCTTT. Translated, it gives CAWREDTVFMNTEAFF.

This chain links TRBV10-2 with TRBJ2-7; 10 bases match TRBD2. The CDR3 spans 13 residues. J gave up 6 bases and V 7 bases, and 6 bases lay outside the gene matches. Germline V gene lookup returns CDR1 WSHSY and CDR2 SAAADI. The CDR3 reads CASTLAGITEQYF. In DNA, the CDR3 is TGCGCCAGCACACTAGCGGGAATCACCGAGCAGTACTTC.

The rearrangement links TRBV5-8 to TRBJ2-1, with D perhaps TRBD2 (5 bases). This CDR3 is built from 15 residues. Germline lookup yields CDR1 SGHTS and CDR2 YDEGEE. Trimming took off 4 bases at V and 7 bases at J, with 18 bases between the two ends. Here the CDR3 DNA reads TGTGCCAGCAGCCCGGCTAGCCTTGTCTTGAATGAGCAGTTCTTC. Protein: CASSPASLVLNEQFF.

CDR3 amino acids: CASRAWTSGRNEQFF. The CDR3 bases are TGTGCCAGCAGGGCCTGGACTAGCGGGAGAAATGAGCAGTTCTTC. The V gene is TRBV28, the J gene TRBJ2-1; 13 bases line up with TRBD2. The length of the CDR3 is 15 residues. J was trimmed by 7 bases and V by 6 bases; bases with no gene match: 6. CDR1 is MDHEN and CDR2 is SYDVKM in the germline V gene.